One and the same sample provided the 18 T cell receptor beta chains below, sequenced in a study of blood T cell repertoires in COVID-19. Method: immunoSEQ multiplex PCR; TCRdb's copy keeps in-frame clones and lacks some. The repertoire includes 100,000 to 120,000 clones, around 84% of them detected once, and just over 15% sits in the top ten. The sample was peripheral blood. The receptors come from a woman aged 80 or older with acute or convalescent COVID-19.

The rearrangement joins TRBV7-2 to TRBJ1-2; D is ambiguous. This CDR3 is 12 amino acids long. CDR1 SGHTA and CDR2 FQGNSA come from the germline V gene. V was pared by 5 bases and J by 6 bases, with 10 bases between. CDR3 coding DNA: TGTGCCAGCAGCCCTAGAAAGGATGGCTACACCTTC. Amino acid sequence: CASSPRKDGYTF.

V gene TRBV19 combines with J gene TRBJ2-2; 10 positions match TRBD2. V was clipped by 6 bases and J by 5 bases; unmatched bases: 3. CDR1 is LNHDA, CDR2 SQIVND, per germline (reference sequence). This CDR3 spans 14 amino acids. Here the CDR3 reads CASRSGLATGELFF. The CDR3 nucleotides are TGTGCCAGTAGGTCGGGACTAGCGACCGGGGAGCTGTTTTTT.

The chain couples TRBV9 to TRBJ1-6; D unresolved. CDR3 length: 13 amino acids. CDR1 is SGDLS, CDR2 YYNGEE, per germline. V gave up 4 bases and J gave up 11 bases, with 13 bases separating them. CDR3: CASSRDGETPLHF. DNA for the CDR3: TGTGCCAGCAGCAGAGATGGGGAGACACCCCTCCACTTT. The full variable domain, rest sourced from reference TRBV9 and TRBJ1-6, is DSGVTQTPKHLITATGQRVTLRCSPRSGDLSVYWYQQSLDQGLQFLIQYYNGEERAKGNILERFSAQQFPDLHSELNLSSLELGDSALYFCASSRDGETPLHFGNGTRLTVT.

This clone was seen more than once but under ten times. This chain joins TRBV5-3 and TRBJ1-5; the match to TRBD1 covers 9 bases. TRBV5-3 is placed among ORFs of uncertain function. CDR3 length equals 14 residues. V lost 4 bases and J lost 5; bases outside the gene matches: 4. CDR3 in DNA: TGTGCCAGAAGCCTGGGACAGGGAGATCAGCCCCAGCATTTT. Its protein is CARSLGQGDQPQHF.

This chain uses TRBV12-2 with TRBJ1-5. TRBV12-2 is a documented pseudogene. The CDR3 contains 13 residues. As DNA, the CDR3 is TGTGCAAGTCGCTTAGTAAGAGATCAGCCCCAGCATTTT. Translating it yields CASRLVRDQPQHF.

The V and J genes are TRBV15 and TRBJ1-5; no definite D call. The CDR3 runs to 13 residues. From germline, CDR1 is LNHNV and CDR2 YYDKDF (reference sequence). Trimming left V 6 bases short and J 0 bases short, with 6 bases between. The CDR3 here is CATRSNSNQPQHF. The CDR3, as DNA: TGTGCCACCAGGTCCAATAGCAATCAGCCCCAGCATTTT.

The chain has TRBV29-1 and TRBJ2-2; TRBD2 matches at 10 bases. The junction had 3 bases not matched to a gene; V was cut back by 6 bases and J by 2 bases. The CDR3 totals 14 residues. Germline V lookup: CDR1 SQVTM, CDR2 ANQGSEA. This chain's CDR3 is CSVRTSGNTGELFF. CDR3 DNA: TGCAGCGTAAGGACTAGCGGTAACACCGGGGAGCTGTTTTTT.

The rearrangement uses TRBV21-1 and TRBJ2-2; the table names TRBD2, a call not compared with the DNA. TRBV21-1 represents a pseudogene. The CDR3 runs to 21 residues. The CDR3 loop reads CASSNSRTSGRGPANTGELFF. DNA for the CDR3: TGTGCCAGCAGCAATAGCCGGACTAGCGGGAGGGGCCCTGCGAACACCGGGGAGCTGTTTTTT.

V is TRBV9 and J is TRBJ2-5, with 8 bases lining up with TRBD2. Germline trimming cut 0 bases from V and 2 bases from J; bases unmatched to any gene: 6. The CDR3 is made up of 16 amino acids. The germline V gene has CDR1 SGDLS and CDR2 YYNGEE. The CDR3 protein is CASSVGPSGQQETQYF. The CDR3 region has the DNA TGTGCCAGCAGCGTAGGACCTAGCGGGCAACAAGAGACCCAGTACTTC.

For the CDR3, the DNA is TGTGCCAGCAGCTTGGGGGCGGCAACTAATAATTCACCCCTCCACTTT. This encodes CASSLGAATNNSPLHF. The rearrangement links TRBV7-2 to TRBJ1-6, with TRBD1 as a possible D gene (6 bases). There are 16 residues in the CDR3. Per the germline V gene, CDR1 is SGHTA and CDR2 is FQGNSA. Trimming shortened V by 3 bases and J by 5 bases, and 14 bases separated the two germline ends.

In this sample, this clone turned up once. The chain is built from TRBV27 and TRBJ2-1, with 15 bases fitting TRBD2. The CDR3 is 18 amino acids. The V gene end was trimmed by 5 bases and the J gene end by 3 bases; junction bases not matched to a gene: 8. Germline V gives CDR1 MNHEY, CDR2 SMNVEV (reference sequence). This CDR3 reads CASSPARTSGRVYNEQFF. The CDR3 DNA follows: TGTGCCAGCAGTCCCGCCCGGACTAGCGGGAGGGTCTACAATGAGCAGTTCTTC.

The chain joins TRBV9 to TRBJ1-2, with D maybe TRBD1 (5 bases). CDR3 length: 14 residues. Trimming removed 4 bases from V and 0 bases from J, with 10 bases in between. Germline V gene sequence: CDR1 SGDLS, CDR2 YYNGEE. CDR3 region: CASSPDIANYGYTF. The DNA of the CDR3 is TGTGCCAGCAGCCCGGACATAGCTAACTATGGCTACACCTTC.

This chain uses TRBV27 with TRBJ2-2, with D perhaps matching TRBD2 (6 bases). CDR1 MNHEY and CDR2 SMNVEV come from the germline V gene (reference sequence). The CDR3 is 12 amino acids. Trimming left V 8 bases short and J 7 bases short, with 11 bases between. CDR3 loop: CASRERGGELFF. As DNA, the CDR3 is TGTGCCAGCCGGGAGAGAGGCGGGGAGCTGTTTTTT.

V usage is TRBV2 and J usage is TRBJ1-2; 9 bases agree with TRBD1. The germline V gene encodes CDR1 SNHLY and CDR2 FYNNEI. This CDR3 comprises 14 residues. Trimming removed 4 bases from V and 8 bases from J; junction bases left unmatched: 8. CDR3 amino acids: CASSAEQGARGYTF. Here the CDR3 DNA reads TGTGCCAGCAGTGCCGAACAGGGGGCGCGAGGCTACACCTTC.

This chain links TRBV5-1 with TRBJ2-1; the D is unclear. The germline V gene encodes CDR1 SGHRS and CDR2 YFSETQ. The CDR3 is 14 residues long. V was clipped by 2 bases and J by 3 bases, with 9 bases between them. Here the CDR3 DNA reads TGCGCCAGCAGCTTTGCGAACAGCTACAATGAGCAGTTCTTC. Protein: CASSFANSYNEQFF.

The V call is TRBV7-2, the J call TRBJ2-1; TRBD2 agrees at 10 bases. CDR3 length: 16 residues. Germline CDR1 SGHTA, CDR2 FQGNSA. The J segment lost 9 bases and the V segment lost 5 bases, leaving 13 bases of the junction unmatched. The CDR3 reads CASSLGQREGKGEQFF. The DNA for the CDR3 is TGTGCCAGCAGCCTGGGACAGCGGGAGGGTAAGGGTGAGCAGTTCTTC.

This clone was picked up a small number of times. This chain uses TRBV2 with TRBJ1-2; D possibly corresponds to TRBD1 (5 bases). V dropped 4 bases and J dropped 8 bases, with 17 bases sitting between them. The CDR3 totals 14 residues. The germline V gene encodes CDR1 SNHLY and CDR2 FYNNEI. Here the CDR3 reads CASSVEVGGGGYTF. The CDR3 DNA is TGTGCCAGCAGTGTGGAGGTTGGGGGAGGAGGCTACACCTTC.

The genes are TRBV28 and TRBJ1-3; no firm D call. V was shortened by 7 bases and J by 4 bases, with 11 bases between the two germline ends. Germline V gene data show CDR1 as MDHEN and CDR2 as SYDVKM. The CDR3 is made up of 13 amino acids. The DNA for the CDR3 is TGTGCCAGCATCACGCCCCAGGGAAACACCATATATTTT. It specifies CASITPQGNTIYF.